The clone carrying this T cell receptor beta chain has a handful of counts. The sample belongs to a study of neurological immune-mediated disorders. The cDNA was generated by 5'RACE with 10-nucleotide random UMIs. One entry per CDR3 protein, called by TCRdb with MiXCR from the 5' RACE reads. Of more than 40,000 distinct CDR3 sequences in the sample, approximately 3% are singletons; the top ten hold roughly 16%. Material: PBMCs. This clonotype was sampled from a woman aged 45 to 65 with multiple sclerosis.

CDR3 DNA: TGTGCCAGCAGTGAAGACGGCGGGATCACCTACGAGCAGTACTTC. Translated: CASSEDGGITYEQYF. The V call is TRBV2, the J call TRBJ2-7, with a possible D match to TRBD2 (6 bases). Germline V gene data show CDR1 as SNHLY and CDR2 as FYNNEI. Trimming cost V 1 base and J 2 bases, with 12 bases left between them. The CDR3 is 15 residues long.